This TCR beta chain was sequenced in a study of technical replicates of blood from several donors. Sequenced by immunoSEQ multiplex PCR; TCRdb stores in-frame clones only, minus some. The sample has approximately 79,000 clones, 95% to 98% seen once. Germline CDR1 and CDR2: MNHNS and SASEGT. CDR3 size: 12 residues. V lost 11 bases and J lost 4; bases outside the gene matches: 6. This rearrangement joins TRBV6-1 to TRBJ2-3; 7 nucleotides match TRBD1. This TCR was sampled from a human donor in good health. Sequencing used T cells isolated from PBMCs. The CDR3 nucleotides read TGTGCCGGAAATACAGGGGCAGATACGCAGTATTTT. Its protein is CAGNTGADTQYF.